This T cell receptor (beta chain) was documented in a study of blood T cell repertoires in COVID-19. Overall study context: Material from acute and convalescent COVID-19 was sourced from the United States, Italy and Spain. The analysed material was cDNA or gDNA that came from T cells, B-cell-depleted T cells, or PBMCs.

Germline CDR1 and CDR2: SGHNT and YENEEA. The CDR3 loop spans 18 amino acids. V lost 3 bases, J lost 0 bases, and 10 bases stayed unmatched. The method was immunoSEQ multiplex PCR; TCRdb's version includes in-frame clones alone and lacks a portion of them. This sample has hundreds of thousands of clones, with 80% found just once. Participant ages covered roughly 18 to 89 years across about two dozen US areas. The material sequenced was PBMCs or T cells enriched from blood (not recorded which). The rearrangement uses TRBV11-3 and TRBJ2-1, with 8 bases that match TRBD2. The sequence was collected from a man aged 30-40 years with acute COVID-19. The CDR3 DNA is TGTGCCAGCAGCTTCAGGGGCAGCGGGGGTATCTCCTACAATGAGCAGTTCTTC. This encodes CASSFRGSGGISYNEQFF.